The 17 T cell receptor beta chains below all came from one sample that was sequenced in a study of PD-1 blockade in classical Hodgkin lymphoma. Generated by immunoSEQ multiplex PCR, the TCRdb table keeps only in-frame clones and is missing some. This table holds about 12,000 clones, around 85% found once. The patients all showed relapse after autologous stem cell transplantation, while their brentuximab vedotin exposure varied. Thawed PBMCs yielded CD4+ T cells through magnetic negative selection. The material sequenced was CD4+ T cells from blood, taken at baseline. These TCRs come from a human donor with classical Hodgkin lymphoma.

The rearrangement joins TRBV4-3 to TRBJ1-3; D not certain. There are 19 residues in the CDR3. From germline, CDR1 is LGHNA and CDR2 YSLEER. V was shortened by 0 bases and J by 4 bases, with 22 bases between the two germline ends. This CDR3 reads CASSQDLGVAYLLGNTIYF. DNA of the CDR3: TGCGCCAGCAGCCAAGATCTTGGTGTGGCGTACCTCCTAGGAAACACCATATATTTT.

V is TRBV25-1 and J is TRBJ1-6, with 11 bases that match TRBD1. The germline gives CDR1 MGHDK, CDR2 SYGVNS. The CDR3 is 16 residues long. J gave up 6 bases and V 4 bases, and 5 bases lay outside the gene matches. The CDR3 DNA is TGTGCCAGCAGTGCCTCGGACAGGGGGCCTAATTCACCCCTCCACTTT. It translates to CASSASDRGPNSPLHF.

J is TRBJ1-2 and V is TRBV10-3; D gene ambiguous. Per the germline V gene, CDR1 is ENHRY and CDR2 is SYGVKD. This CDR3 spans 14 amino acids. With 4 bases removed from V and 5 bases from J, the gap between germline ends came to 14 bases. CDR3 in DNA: TGTGCCATCAGTGGATTCGGGCAGGAGTATGGCTACACCTTC. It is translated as CAISGFGQEYGYTF.

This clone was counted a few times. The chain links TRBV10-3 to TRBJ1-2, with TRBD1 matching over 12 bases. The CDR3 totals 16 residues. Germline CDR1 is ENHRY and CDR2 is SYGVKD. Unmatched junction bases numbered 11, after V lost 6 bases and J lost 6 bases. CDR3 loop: CAISPSRDRGLHGYTF. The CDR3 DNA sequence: TGTGCCATCAGCCCAAGCCGGGACAGGGGGCTTCATGGCTACACCTTC.

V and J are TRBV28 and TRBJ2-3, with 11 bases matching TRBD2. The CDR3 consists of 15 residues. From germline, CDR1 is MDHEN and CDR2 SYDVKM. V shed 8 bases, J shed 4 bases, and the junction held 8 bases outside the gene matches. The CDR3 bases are TGTGCCAGCTCCCCGCTAGCGGGGGGCTCAGATACGCAGTATTTT. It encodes CASSPLAGGSDTQYF.

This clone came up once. In nucleotides, the CDR3 is TGCGCCAGCAGCCCTCGGGACGGTCCCTACGAGCAGTACTTC. Its protein product is CASSPRDGPYEQYF. The rearrangement joins TRBV5-1 to TRBJ2-7; D tentatively fits TRBD1 or TRBD2 (5 bases each). Trimming took 4 bases from V and 2 from J, leaving 13 bases between them. The CDR3 length is 14 residues. Germline CDR1 is SGHRS and CDR2 is YFSETQ.

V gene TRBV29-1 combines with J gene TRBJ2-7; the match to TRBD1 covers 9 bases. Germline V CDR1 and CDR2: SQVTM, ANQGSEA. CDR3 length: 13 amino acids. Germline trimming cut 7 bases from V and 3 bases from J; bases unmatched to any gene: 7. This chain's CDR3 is CSARTGVGYEQYF. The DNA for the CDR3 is TGCAGCGCCCGGACAGGGGTGGGCTACGAGCAGTACTTC.

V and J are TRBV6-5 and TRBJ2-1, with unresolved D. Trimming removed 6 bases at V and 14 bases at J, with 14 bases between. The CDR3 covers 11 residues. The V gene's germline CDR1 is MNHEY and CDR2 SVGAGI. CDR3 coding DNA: TGTGCCAGCAGCCAGTGGGCCCAGGAGTTCTTC. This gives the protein CASSQWAQEFF.

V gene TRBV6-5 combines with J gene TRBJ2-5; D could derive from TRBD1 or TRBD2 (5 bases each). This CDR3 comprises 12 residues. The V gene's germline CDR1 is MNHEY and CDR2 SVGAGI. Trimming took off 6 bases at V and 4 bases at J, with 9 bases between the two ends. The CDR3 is CASRRDPETQYF. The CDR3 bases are TGTGCCAGCAGGAGGGACCCAGAGACCCAGTACTTC.

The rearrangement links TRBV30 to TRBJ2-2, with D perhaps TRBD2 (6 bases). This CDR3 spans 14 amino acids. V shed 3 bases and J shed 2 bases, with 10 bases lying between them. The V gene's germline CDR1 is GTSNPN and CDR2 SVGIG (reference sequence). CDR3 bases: TGTGCCTGGAGGGAGGGGATCAACACCGGGGAGCTGTTTTTT. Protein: CAWREGINTGELFF.

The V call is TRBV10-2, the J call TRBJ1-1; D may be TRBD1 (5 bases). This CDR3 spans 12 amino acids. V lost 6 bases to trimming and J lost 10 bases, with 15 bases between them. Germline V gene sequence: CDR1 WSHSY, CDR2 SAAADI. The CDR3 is CASRGTAVGAFF. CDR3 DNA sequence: TGCGCCAGCAGGGGGACCGCAGTCGGAGCTTTCTTT.

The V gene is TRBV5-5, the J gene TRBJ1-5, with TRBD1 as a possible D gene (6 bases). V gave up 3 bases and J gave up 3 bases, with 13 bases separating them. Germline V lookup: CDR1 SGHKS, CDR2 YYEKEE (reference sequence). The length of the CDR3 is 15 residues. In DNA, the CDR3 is TGTGCCAGCAGCTGGGACACAAGGCCCAATCAGCCCCAGCATTTT. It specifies CASSWDTRPNQPQHF.

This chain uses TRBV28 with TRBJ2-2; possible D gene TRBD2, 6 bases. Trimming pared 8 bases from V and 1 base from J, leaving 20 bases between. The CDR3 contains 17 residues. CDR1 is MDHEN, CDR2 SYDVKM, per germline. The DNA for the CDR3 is TGTGCCAGCGGAACTGCGGGGACGGAAGGGAACACCGGGGAGCTGTTTTTT. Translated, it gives CASGTAGTEGNTGELFF. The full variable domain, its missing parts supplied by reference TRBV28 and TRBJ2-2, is DVKVTQSSRYLVKRTGEKVFLECVQDMDHENMFWYRQDPGLGLRLIYFSYDVKMKEKGDIPEGYSVSREKKERFSLILESASTNQTSMYLCASGTAGTEGNTGELFFGEGSRLTVL.

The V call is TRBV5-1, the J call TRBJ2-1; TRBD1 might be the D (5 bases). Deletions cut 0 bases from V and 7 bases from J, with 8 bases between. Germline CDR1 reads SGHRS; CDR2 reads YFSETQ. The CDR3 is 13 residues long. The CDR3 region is CASSLVTDNEQFF. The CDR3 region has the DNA TGCGCCAGCAGCTTGGTGACAGATAATGAGCAGTTCTTC.

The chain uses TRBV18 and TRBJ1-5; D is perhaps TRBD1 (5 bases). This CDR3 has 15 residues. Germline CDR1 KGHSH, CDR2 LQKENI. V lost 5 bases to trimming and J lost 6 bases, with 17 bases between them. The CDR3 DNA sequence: TGTGCCAGCTCAGCCGGGATCCCGGGGGGTCAGCCCCAGCATTTT. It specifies CASSAGIPGGQPQHF. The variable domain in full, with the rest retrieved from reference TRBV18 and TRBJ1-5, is NAGVMQNPRHLVRRRGQEARLRCSPMKGHSHVYWYRQLPEEGLKFMVYLQKENIIDESGMPKERFSAEFPKEGPSILRIQQVVRGDSAAYFCASSAGIPGGQPQHFGDGTRLSIL.

The CDR3 coding sequence is TGTGCCAGCAGATTAGCGGGGGGGCACGGCACAGATACGCAGTATTTT. Its protein is CASRLAGGHGTDTQYF. This chain uses TRBV28 with TRBJ2-3, with 11 positions matching TRBD2. V lost 6 bases to trimming and J lost 1 base; unmatched junction nucleotides: 6. The CDR3 consists of 16 residues. Germline V gene lookup returns CDR1 MDHEN and CDR2 SYDVKM.

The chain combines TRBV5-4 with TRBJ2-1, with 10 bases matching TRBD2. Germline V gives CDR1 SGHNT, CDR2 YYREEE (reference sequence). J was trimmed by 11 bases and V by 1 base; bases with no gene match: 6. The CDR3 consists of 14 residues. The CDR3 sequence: CASSLSPSGGKQFF. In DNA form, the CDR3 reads TGTGCCAGCAGCTTGTCTCCTAGCGGGGGAAAGCAGTTCTTC. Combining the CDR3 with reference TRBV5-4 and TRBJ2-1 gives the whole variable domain ETGVTQSPTHLIKTRGQQVTLRCSSQSGHNTVSWYQQALGQGPQFIFQYYREEENGRGNFPPRFSGLQFPNYSSELNVNALELDDSALYLCASSLSPSGGKQFFGPGTRLTVL.